The next 5 T cell receptor beta chains were all read from a single sample in a study of CD8 T cells in ankylosing spondylitis. TCRdb fed the 5' RACE reads into MiXCR, producing one record per CDR3 protein. The data show about 130,000 distinct CDR3 sequences, 7.3% seen once. The sample was blood, either unsorted or a sorted T cell fraction (not recorded which). These receptors were taken from a female donor with ankylosing spondylitis or in good health (not recorded which).

There are many counts of this clonotype. The rearrangement uses TRBV16 and TRBJ1-4; D not certain. Germline CDR1 and CDR2: KGHSY and FQNENV. V lost 5 bases and J 7 bases, leaving 8 bases between the germline ends. The CDR3 loop spans 12 amino acids. The DNA of the CDR3 is TGTGCCAGCAGCGCAACAGCTGAAAAACTGTTTTTT. This codes for CASSATAEKLFF.

This clonotype was counted many times. The chain is built from TRBV25-1 and TRBJ1-1; D is perhaps TRBD1 (5 bases). Between the trimmed V and J ends, which lost 5 bases and 0 bases, there was a span of 10 bases. Germline assignment: CDR1 MGHDK and CDR2 SYGVNS. The CDR3 covers 14 residues. The CDR3 coding sequence is TGTGCCAGCAGTCAGGGAAGCATGAACACTGAAGCTTTCTTT. It yields the protein CASSQGSMNTEAFF.

This clonotype was counted many times. The chain is built from TRBV15 and TRBJ2-4; D gene uncertain. V was shortened by 5 bases and J by 1 base, with 12 bases between the two germline ends. Per germline, CDR1 LNHNV and CDR2 YYDKDF (reference sequence). The CDR3 has 15 amino acids. The CDR3 DNA follows: TGTGCCACCAGCTCTAGTCTTAGTGCCAAAAACATTCAGTACTTC. Translating gives CATSSSLSAKNIQYF.

There are many counts of this clonotype. V is TRBV10-3 and J is TRBJ2-5; no clear D. CDR1 is ENHRY and CDR2 is SYGVKD in the germline V gene. The CDR3 is 14 amino acids. V was cut by 0 bases and J by 1 base, with 6 bases left in between. CDR3 coding DNA: TGTGCCATCAGTGAGTCGAGCATCCAAGAGACCCAGTACTTC. Translation: CAISESSIQETQYF.

This clonotype was observed at least ten times. The V gene is TRBV20-1, the J gene TRBJ2-1; TRBD2 might be the D (6 bases). The CDR3 totals 14 residues. Germline CDR1 is DFQATT and CDR2 is SNEGSKA (reference sequence). Trimming took off 3 bases at V and 7 bases at J, with 16 bases between the two ends. The CDR3 loop is CSASPWRAWNEQFF. CDR3 sequence (DNA): TGCAGTGCTAGTCCGTGGAGGGCCTGGAATGAGCAGTTCTTC.